This TCR beta chain derives from a study of a mutant IDH1 vaccine in newly diagnosed glioma. Study at large: Earlier therapy was either radiotherapy, temozolomide, or both, and most got both.

Findings and caveats of the study: Variations in leading peripheral T cell clonotypes appeared to have no connection with pseudoprogression.

By sample fraction, this clone is medium-sized. The antigen remains undetermined. Some clones are missing from TCRdb's copy, which holds only in-frame ones; the method was immunoSEQ multiplex PCR. This table holds fewer than 45,000 clones, 84% found once. The time point denotes: week 11, during vaccination. Doses consisted of 300 ug of mutant IDH1 20-mer peptide each, paired with topical imiquimod. Trimming cost V 0 bases and J 5 bases, with 8 bases left between them. Germline assignment: CDR1 SQVTM and CDR2 ANQGSEA. This CDR3 spans 13 amino acids. V usage is TRBV29-1 and J usage is TRBJ1-5; maybe TRBD1 (5 bases). The sample in question was PBMCs, obtained from a glioma patient whose treatment included an IDH1 peptide vaccine. The source is a man between 40 and 49 years old with glioma. This CDR3 reads CSVEEGPYQPQHF. The CDR3 DNA reads as TGCAGCGTTGAAGAGGGGCCGTATCAGCCCCAGCATTTT.